The 18 T cell receptor beta chains listed next were all sequenced from one sample in a study of tumor-infiltrating lymphocytes in primary liver carcinoma. Co-extraction yielded RNA and DNA from roughly 20-30 mg of unsorted bulk tissue. Total RNA (around 500 ng) served as template for TCR beta cDNA synthesis primed by a constant-region primer. The TCR beta library was amplified through three nested multiplex PCR rounds in a modified ARM-PCR procedure. TRBV1-TRBV30 forward primers paired with a C-beta reverse primer drove the first two PCR rounds, about 10 cycles each. TCRdb reprocessed the multiplex PCR reads with MiXCR, giving one entry per CDR3 protein. Among 60,000 or so distinct CDR3 sequences listed, 70% to 85% were seen once. The sequencing input was liver tumor tissue from sampling region 2. As to subset: tumor region T2, inferior pole. The receptors shown here come from a man between 40 and 49 years old with primary liver carcinoma and hepatitis B virus infection.

This clonotype is medium-sized within its sample. This rearrangement joins TRBV6-1 to TRBJ2-1, with TRBD2 matching over 14 bases. The CDR3 totals 16 residues. With 7 bases clipped from V and 3 bases from J, the junction kept 5 bases outside the gene matches. Germline loops: CDR1 MNHNS, CDR2 SASEGT. CDR3 in amino acids: CASNKGLAGVYNEQFF. In DNA form, the CDR3 reads TGTGCCAGCAATAAGGGACTAGCGGGAGTCTACAATGAGCAGTTCTTC.

In this sample, this clonotype turned up many times. The chain links TRBV6-2 or TRBV6-3 to TRBJ2-3; the D gene could be TRBD1 or TRBD2 (5 bases each). V lost 5 bases to trimming and J lost 5 bases, with 14 bases between them. The CDR3 runs 14 residues. Germline CDR1 is MNHEY and CDR2 is SVGEGT. CDR3 nucleotide sequence: TGTGCCAGCAGTCGGGGCGGCGCCGGAGATACGCAGTATTTT. This encodes CASSRGGAGDTQYF.

Worth noting for this clonotype: With a much larger clone just one base away, this may be a read error. The V and J genes are TRBV2 and TRBJ2-1; a possible D gene is TRBD1 (5 bases). Germline V gene sequence: CDR1 SNHLY, CDR2 FYNNEI. This CDR3 is 15 amino acids long. Deletions cut 9 bases from V and 0 bases from J, with 15 bases between. The CDR3 DNA reads TGTGCCAGTAGTCAGGACACAAGCTCCTACAATGAGCAGTTCTTC. Its protein is CASSQDTSSYNEQFF.

The J gene is TRBJ2-3, the V gene TRBV11-3; 8 bases align to TRBD2. Per germline, CDR1 SGHNT and CDR2 YENEEA. The length of the CDR3 is 16 residues. CDR3 protein: CVNSLDSGKGPDTQYF. CDR3 nucleotides: TGTGTCAATAGCTTAGATAGCGGGAAAGGCCCAGATACGCAGTATTTT. Combining the CDR3 with reference TRBV11-3 and TRBJ2-3 gives the whole variable domain EAGVVQSPRYKIIEKKQPVAFWCNPISGHNTLYWYLQNLGQGPELLIRYENEEAVDDSQLPKDRFSAERLKGVDSTLKIQPAELGDSAVYLCVNSLDSGKGPDTQYFGPGTRLTVL.

This chain links TRBV11-2 with TRBJ2-3; D not certain. V was pared by 4 bases and J by 3 bases, with 14 bases between. Per the germline V gene, CDR1 is SGHAT and CDR2 is FQNNGV. The CDR3 is made up of 15 amino acids. The CDR3 reads CASSSDSLGTDTQYF. The DNA for the CDR3 is TGTGCCAGCAGCTCAGATTCTCTGGGAACAGATACGCAGTATTTT.

Note on this clonotype: A read error may account for a junction end that differs from germline. The rearrangement links TRBV11-2 to TRBJ2-5, with TRBD2 matching over 9 bases. The length of the CDR3 is 16 residues. Germline CDR1 SGHAT, CDR2 FQNNGV. CDR3 DNA sequence: TGCGTCAACAGTCAAACTCCTGGCGGGGGGGAAGAGACCCAGTACTTC. Its protein is CVNSQTPGGGEETQYF.

As regards this clonotype: A much larger clone sits a single nucleotide away, making a read error possible. The genes are TRBV7-9 and TRBJ1-6; D is uncertain. CDR3 length: 17 amino acids. The germline gives CDR1 SEHNR, CDR2 FQNEAQ (reference sequence). CDR3 coding DNA: TGTGCCAGCAGCGATAGTTCCTCTAACTTCGATAATTCACCCGTCCACTTT. Its protein is CASSDSSSNFDNSPVHF.

The genes are TRBV7-8 and TRBJ2-4; TRBD1 matches 10 bases. The length of the CDR3 is 14 residues. V shed 3 bases, J shed 8 bases, and the junction held 4 bases outside the gene matches. CDR1 is SGHVS and CDR2 is FQNEAQ in the germline V gene. This CDR3 is CASSLGTGVYIQYF. DNA of the CDR3: TGTGCCAGCAGCTTGGGGACAGGGGTGTACATTCAGTACTTC.

The V and J genes are TRBV6-6 and TRBJ2-7; 9 positions agree with TRBD2. CDR1 and CDR2 from the germline V gene are MNHNY and SVGAGI (reference sequence). V was pared by 9 bases and J by 0 bases, with 6 bases of the junction left unmatched. The CDR3 is 14 residues long. The CDR3 nucleotides are TGTGCCAGGATAACGACTAGCGGCTCCTACGAGCAGTACTTC. This codes for CARITTSGSYEQYF.

To note about this clonotype: At one boundary the junction diverges from the germline segment, which might be a read error. The gene calls are TRBV6-1 and TRBJ2-1; D call uncertain. Germline CDR1 is MNHNS and CDR2 is SASEGT. The CDR3 is made up of 16 amino acids. CDR3 nucleotide sequence: TGTGCCAGCAGTGAGTTCTATCCGAGCTCCTACGATGAGCAATTCTTC. Translation gives CASSEFYPSSYDEQFF.

This clonotype was detected once. The junction does not match germline at one end; this may be a read error. J is TRBJ1-1 and V is TRBV28; TRBD1 aligns across 7 bases. CDR1 and CDR2 (germline): MDHEN, SYDVKM. The CDR3 length is 14 residues. CDR3 in amino acids: CASNLGGANTEAFF. The CDR3, as DNA: TGTGCCAGCAATTTAGGGGGCGCGAACACTGAAGCTTTCTTT.

This clonotype occurred many times. This chain joins TRBV12-3 or TRBV12-4 and TRBJ2-7; 9 bases line up with TRBD1. Trimming removed 5 bases from V and 2 bases from J; junction bases left unmatched: 7. CDR3 length: 15 residues. The CDR3 loop is CASSLATGGPYEQYF. The CDR3 region has the DNA TGTGCCAGCAGTCTGGCGACAGGGGGGCCCTACGAGCAGTACTTC.

A remark on this clonotype: Germline is not matched at one junction end, which may reflect a read error. V is TRBV11-2 and J is TRBJ1-6; no firm D call. This CDR3 is 12 amino acids long. Looked up from germline, CDR1 is SGHAT and CDR2 is FQNNGV. CDR3 in amino acids: CTSSYKNSALHF. As DNA, the CDR3 is TGTACCAGCAGTTACAAGAATTCAGCCCTCCACTTT.

Comment on this clonotype: Relative to the germline gene, one junction end is altered; a read error may explain this. This sequence joins TRBV14 and TRBJ2-1; perhaps TRBD1 as D (5 bases). This CDR3 contains 16 residues. Germline V gene data show CDR1 as SGHDN and CDR2 as FVKESK. The CDR3 protein is CASSAPGDSSYNELFF. In nucleotides, the CDR3 is TGTGCCAGCAGCGCGCCAGGAGACAGCTCCTACAACGAGCTGTTCTTC.

Worth noting for this clonotype: This may be a read error, as it is one base from a much larger clone. As the CDR3 is not closed by the conserved phenylalanine or tryptophan, this likely results from a read error. The rearrangement joins TRBV7-9 to TRBJ2-1; 9 bases fit TRBD1. The CDR3 has 15 amino acids. The ends lost 5 bases at V and 8 bases at J; junction bases unmatched: 10. Germline lookup yields CDR1 SEHNR and CDR2 FQNEAQ (reference sequence). DNA for the CDR3: TGTGCCAGCAGCCTCCGGGACAGGGATGTCGATGAGCAGTTCTCC. Its protein product is CASSLRDRDVDEQFS.

This clonotype came up many times. This sequence joins TRBV28 and TRBJ2-1, with D tentatively TRBD2 (5 bases). This CDR3 region has 13 residues. Germline assignment: CDR1 MDHEN and CDR2 SYDVKM. V was shortened by 6 bases and J by 9 bases, with 15 bases between the two germline ends. The CDR3 bases are TGTGCCAGCAGCCCGAGTTGGGGAGTTGAGCAGTTCTTC. This sequence encodes CASSPSWGVEQFF.

Note on this clonotype: The germline gene is not matched at one end of the junction; a read error may be the cause. V gene TRBV29-1 combines with J gene TRBJ1-5; TRBD1 matches 9 bases. The CDR3 runs 13 residues. Germline lookup yields CDR1 SQVTM and CDR2 ANQGSEA. This CDR3 reads CSVETGGNLPQHF. The CDR3 nucleotides read TGCAGCGTTGAAACAGGGGGCAATCTGCCCCAACATTTT. The whole variable domain, remainder taken from reference TRBV29-1 and TRBJ1-5, is SAVISQKPSRDICQRGTSLTIQCQVDSQVTMMFWYRQQPGQSLTLIATANQGSEATYESGFVIDKFPISRPNLTFSTLTVSNMSPEDSSIYLCSVETGGNLPQHFGDGTRLSIL.

Concerning this clonotype: The junction and the germline gene differ at one end; a read error may be behind it. The chain links TRBV4-2 to TRBJ1-2, with D uncertain. CDR3 length: 15 residues. Germline values: CDR1 LGHNA, CDR2 YNFKEQ. The CDR3 loop reads CTSSQDMGMGGSYTF. Here the CDR3 DNA reads TGTACCAGCAGCCAAGATATGGGCATGGGTGGTAGCTACACCTTC.